The clone carrying this T cell receptor beta chain was seen once. The data are from a study of blood T cell repertoires in COVID-19. The wider study: PBMCs, B-cell-depleted T cells, or T cells were the source of the cDNA or gDNA that made up the material.

Under the authors' procedure: Counts of nucleated cells, estimated from reference gene primer amplification, were obtained. Generated by immunoSEQ multiplex PCR, the TCRdb table keeps only in-frame clones and is missing some. D and trimming were read from the DNA, whereas the V and J calls and clone size are those reported in that table. Of about 150,000 clones in the sample, 65% to 90% are singletons; the top ten hold more than 7.5%. This CDR3 region has 13 residues. Per germline, CDR1 SGHDN and CDR2 FVKESK. Trimming took off 3 bases at V and 7 bases at J, with 10 bases between the two ends. The chain is built from TRBV14 and TRBJ1-5; TRBD1 might be the D (6 bases). The receptor comes from a woman aged 45-60 years with acute or convalescent COVID-19. The sample was peripheral blood. CDR3 in amino acids: CASSQGAGQPQHF. CDR3 coding DNA: TGTGCCAGCAGCCAGGGGGCCGGGCAGCCCCAGCATTTT.